This TCR beta chain emerged from a study of T cells in Graves' hyperthyroidism and ophthalmopathy. General observations from the study: Blood samples included most of the expanded thyroid clonotypes exceeding 0.001. Ophthalmopathy was identified by the model a median around 6 months ahead of onset.

The junction had 4 bases not matched to a gene; V was cut back by 6 bases and J by 6 bases. Germline CDR1 MNHNS, CDR2 SASEGT. The CDR3 runs 12 residues. This clonotype was seen ten or more times. Its antigen remains unknown. It was RNA transcripts that yielded the amplified TCR beta CDR3 regions. The primer set for the first-round RT-PCR of the TCR CDR3 was HTBI. One entry per CDR3 protein results from TCRdb running MiXCR on the multiplex PCR reads. This table holds roughly 240,000 distinct CDR3 sequences, about 17% found once. Patients were excluded because of uncontrolled infection, other autoimmune disease, pregnancy or lactation. The authors took PBMCs from 10 ml fresh peripheral blood.

The genes are TRBV6-1 and TRBJ1-1, with 7 bases lining up with TRBD1. The clonotype was recovered from a woman between 18 and 29 years old with Graves' ophthalmopathy. Sequenced material: blood. The CDR3 nucleotides read TGTGCCAGCAGACCGACAGGGTCTGAAGCTTTCTTT. It yields the protein CASRPTGSEAFF.